Described below is a single TCR beta chain sequence and its context. This entry comes from a study of blood T cell repertoires in COVID-19. Across the whole study: The study drew acute and convalescent COVID-19 samples from the United States, Italy and Spain. Sources were T cells, B-cell-depleted T cells, or PBMCs; the material itself was cDNA or gDNA.

As processed by the authors: Amplification of reference gene primers provided the estimated nucleated cell counts. Libraries were prepared by immunoSEQ multiplex PCR; TCRdb keeps only in-frame clonotypes and omits some of them. V, J and clone size are taken as reported in that table, and D and trimming were inferred from the DNA itself. Of 60,000 to 75,000 clones listed, around 79% are singletons. Trimming pared 5 bases from V and 1 base from J, leaving 15 bases between. This CDR3 is 15 amino acids long. Germline-derived CDR1 and CDR2 are SGHDT and YYEEEE. This TCR derives from a man aged 60 to 75 with active or convalescent COVID-19. The specimen was peripheral blood. The V and J genes are TRBV5-6 and TRBJ1-1, with D tentatively TRBD1 (5 bases). The CDR3 DNA is TGTGCCAGCAGGGGTCAGGGAACAGGGAACACTGAAGCTTTCTTT. It is translated as CASRGQGTGNTEAFF.